These T cell receptor beta chains were read from a single sample in a study of blood T cell repertoires in COVID-19. TCRdb's table, derived via immunoSEQ multiplex PCR, lists solely in-frame clones and lacks some. The sample lists 63,000 or so clones; roughly 80% were seen once. The source material was peripheral blood. The receptors stem from an elderly man with active COVID-19. Each CDR3 is given with its conserved first and last residue.

V	J	length	CDR3
TRBV6-2/TRBV6-3	TRBJ2-7	13	CASSYIEGYEQYF
TRBV6-6	TRBJ2-2	15	CASRTSDTHTGELFF
TRBV29-1	TRBJ2-3	13	CSAPSFSAGTQYF
TRBV9	TRBJ2-3	16	CASSAGTGVSTDTQYF
TRBV3-1/TRBV3-2	TRBJ1-1	13	CASSRTGNTEAFF
TRBV27	TRBJ1-6	15	CASSQGHTYNSPLHF
TRBV7-8	TRBJ2-5	12	CASTRSAETQYF
TRBV7-3	TRBJ1-1	13	CASSRGGDTEAFF
TRBV20-1	TRBJ1-1	11	CSARDTRGAFF
TRBV10-2	TRBJ2-1	13	CASGKTGELEQFF
TRBV3-1/TRBV3-2	TRBJ1-1	14	CASSLGHANTEAFF
TRBV7-2	TRBJ1-1	14	CASRTGTLNTEAFF
TRBV4-1	TRBJ2-7	15	CASSVRGESSYEQYF
TRBV25-1	TRBJ1-1	15	CASSSGQGLTTEAFF
TRBV3-1/TRBV3-2	TRBJ2-7	15	CASSHGTSGRYEQYF
TRBV10-3	TRBJ1-5	14	CAISEGQVGQPQHF
TRBV2	TRBJ2-2	13	CASSVEGAGELFF
TRBV7-9	TRBJ1-3	12	CASSNSPDTIYF
TRBV19	TRBJ2-7	13	CASSTGVPYEQYF
TRBV5-1	TRBJ2-1	15	CASSFIAGAYNEQFF
TRBV29-1	TRBJ2-3	13	CSVQEPHTDTQYF
TRBV6-2/TRBV6-3	TRBJ2-5	15	CASSPGLAGVETQYF
TRBV6-6	TRBJ1-2	13	CASSYRQGDGYTF
TRBV20-1	TRBJ2-1	14	CSASFSGSYNEQFF
TRBV30	TRBJ2-7	11	CAWTTSREQYF
TRBV5-1	TRBJ2-5	17	CASSLNPGGRGQETQYF
TRBV4-1	TRBJ1-1	15	CASSQEGTRAPEAFF
TRBV15	TRBJ1-5	13	CATSSYSNQPQHF
TRBV6-5	TRBJ1-2	15	CASSYSTGGGLGYTF
TRBV7-7	TRBJ1-1	13	CASSVQLNTEAFF
TRBV27	TRBJ2-1	17	CASTFWASGGAGNEQFF
TRBV14	TRBJ2-3	14	CASSRQGGTDTQYF
TRBV21-1	TRBJ2-7	13	CASSDAGFSEQYF
TRBV5-1	TRBJ1-1	12	CASSLSRGEAFF
TRBV11-3	TRBJ2-5	17	CASSLGMGTSGTETQYF
TRBV6-9	TRBJ2-5	15	CASRRDRYTQETQYF
TRBV10-3	TRBJ2-7	16	CAISDRGQGSGYEQYF
TRBV28	TRBJ2-1	15	CASTPPGLARNEQFF
TRBV4-2	TRBJ2-3	16	CASSLAGGGGTDTQYF
TRBV18	TRBJ2-6	15	CASSPRGSGANVLTF
TRBV4-2	TRBJ1-3	13	CASSQNGINTIYF
TRBV11-1	TRBJ2-7	16	CASSLAHSGTGYEQYF
TRBV12-3/TRBV12-4	TRBJ1-1	12	CATGTGMAEAFF
TRBV5-1	TRBJ2-2	18	CASSLYPGQGKNTGELFF
TRBV7-2	TRBJ2-7	14	CASSPGQGPYEQYF
TRBV15	TRBJ1-3	14	CATSREVSGNTIYF
TRBV7-3	TRBJ2-1	14	CASRYEPTSVEQFF
TRBV21-1	TRBJ1-2	14	CASRSIQGIGGYTF
TRBV19	TRBJ2-3	19	CASSSLGVAGGKGTDTQYF
TRBV5-6	TRBJ1-5	17	CASSLRTAGMGNQPQHF
TRBV29-1	TRBJ2-1	14	CSVEEREGYDEQFF
TRBV21-1	TRBJ2-1	17	CASSSKIAGGRWNEQFF
TRBV30	TRBJ2-1	13	CALRLIANNEQFF
TRBV7-2	TRBJ2-5	13	CASSLQRKETQYF
TRBV7-6	TRBJ2-3	17	CASSLGVQGSSTDTQYF
TRBV2	TRBJ2-7	16	CASSDERLAGGREQYF
TRBV5-6	TRBJ1-4	14	CASSFRGTNEKLFF
TRBV19	TRBJ1-5	15	CASSGGQGKNQPQHF
TRBV18	TRBJ1-5	13	CASSPDRDQPQHF
TRBV4-1	TRBJ2-1	12	CASSQEGTSQFF